This T cell receptor beta chain was profiled in a study of T cell repertoires in cytomegalovirus infection (dated by TCRdb to between 2018 and 2021). Describing the broader study: Donor HLA type was relevant to the analysis, because carriage of CMV infection together with the matching HLA type was indicated by public TCR beta signatures.

The V and J ends are trimmed by 1 base and 7 bases, leaving 17 bases between them. The CDR3 covers 15 residues, taking in both the cysteine and the phenylalanine. Solely the CDR3 DNA is kept, with 45 bases framed from the first base. For CDR1 and CDR2, the germline V gene lists SGHVS and FQNEAQ. Instrument on record: Illumina HiSeq 1500. TCRdb ran its own pipeline on the public reads, namely fastp trimming at Q25 and MiXCR clone calling, and kept in-frame beta chains. Each entry merges the rows of one CDR3 protein and shows their most common DNA and genes. The sample has around 300,000 distinct CDR3 sequences on record, approximately 9.5% of them singletons. The ten largest clones represent 3.5% to 4.5% of the sample. A note on this clonotype: Its antigen is currently not known. Base qualities are not provided; no much larger clone lies one nucleotide away.

General study outcomes and caveats: The ex vivo response was dominated by HLA-C-restricted CMV-specific TCR beta clonotypes, and the single most frequent clonotype in two of eight donors was supplied by these HLA-C-restricted clonotypes. In both this cohort and an independent roughly 350-donor cohort, the cumulative frequency of public TCR beta family members distinguished carriers of CMV infection plus the relevant HLA type.

The sequence came from a human donor in good health (CMV status not recorded). Some clones in this sample may be carry-over from other donors' samples. Sequencing input: PBMCs. The chain joins TRBV7-8 to TRBJ2-7, with TRBD1 as a weak D call on 6 bases. The CDR3 corresponds to CASSLVVDSRGEQYF. DNA sequence: TGTGCCAGCAGCTTAGTAGTTGACTCAAGGGGGGAGCAGTACTTC.